This is a list of T cell receptor beta chains from one sample in a study of T cells in Graves' hyperthyroidism and ophthalmopathy. Each CDR3 protein gets one entry after TCRdb re-called the multiplex PCR reads with MiXCR. Of roughly 570,000 distinct CDR3 sequences listed, less than 20% are singletons. The sample comprised blood. The receptor set was obtained from a woman under 40 with Graves' hyperthyroidism. Both conserved end residues are part of each CDR3. A D gene is named only where the DNA matches it firmly. Only part of the rows carry a size: once, few, many, or a class if the clone is expanded.

D gene	V gene	clone size	CDR3 length	J gene	CDR3 protein	CDR3 DNA
TRBD1	TRBV4-1	NA	15	TRBJ2-3	CASSPRTGHPDTQYF	TGCGCCAGCAGCCCGAGGACAGGGCACCCAGATACGCAGTATTTT
NA	TRBV7-2	many	14	TRBJ2-5	CASSLVQGPETQYF	TGTGCCAGCAGCTTAGTTCAGGGCCCAGAGACCCAGTACTTC
TRBD2	TRBV15	many	14	TRBJ2-1	CATSRDRLAVEQFF	TGTGCCACCAGCAGAGATCGACTAGCGGTTGAGCAGTTCTTC
NA	TRBV7-9	many	16	TRBJ2-3	CASSFMTGTTTDTQYF	TGTGCCAGCAGCTTCATGACAGGGACTACAACAGATACGCAGTATTTT
NA	TRBV3-1	many	14	TRBJ1-6	CASSQDTVRGTLHF	TGTGCCAGCAGCCAAGATACGGTCAGAGGGACCCTCCACTTT
NA	TRBV11-3	many	14	TRBJ2-7	CASSLGPTGDEQYF	TGTGCCAGCAGCTTAGGTCCCACGGGAGACGAGCAGTACTTC
TRBD1	TRBV19	NA	18	TRBJ2-6	CASSRRQGQPSGANVLTF	TGTGCCAGTAGTCGCCGACAGGGCCAACCCTCTGGGGCCAACGTCCTGACTTTC
NA	TRBV12-3/TRBV12-4	many	14	TRBJ2-7	CASSPQTGHGEQYF	TGTGCCAGCAGCCCCCAGACAGGCCACGGCGAGCAGTACTTC
TRBD2	TRBV27	NA	17	TRBJ2-5	CASSFSPPGGNGETQYF	TGTGCCAGCAGTTTTTCACCCCCGGGGGGAAATGGAGAGACCCAGTACTTC
NA	TRBV7-9	NA	12	TRBJ2-1	CASSFFAGEQFF	TGTGCCAGCAGCTTCTTTGCGGGAGAGCAGTTCTTC
TRBD2	TRBV27	many	18	TRBJ2-1	CASSLGLAGDILVNEQFF	TGTGCCAGCAGTTTAGGACTAGCGGGAGATATATTGGTCAATGAGCAGTTCTTC
TRBD1	TRBV12-3/TRBV12-4	NA	17	TRBJ1-3	CASSLAGGPRDGNTIYF	TGTGCCAGCAGTTTGGCAGGGGGCCCCAGGGATGGAAACACCATATATTTT
NA	TRBV3-1	NA	13	TRBJ1-2	CASSHYRDGGYTF	TGTGCCAGCAGCCACTACAGGGACGGAGGCTACACCTTC
NA	TRBV19	NA	16	TRBJ2-7	CASSTSGSLSPYERYF	TGTGCCAGTAGTACCTCGGGCAGTCTTTCACCCTACGAGCGGTACTTC
TRBD1	TRBV20-1	few	17	TRBJ2-7	CSARANPSRDRERGQYF	TGCAGTGCTAGAGCTAACCCGAGCCGGGACAGGGAGAGGGGGCAGTACTTC
NA	TRBV18	many	14	TRBJ1-5	CASSLSSGNQPQHF	TGTGCCAGCTCCCTCTCCTCTGGCAATCAGCCCCAGCATTTT
NA	TRBV9	NA	13	TRBJ1-2	CASSRRDGYGYTF	TGTGCCAGTAGCCGACGGGACGGCTATGGCTACACCTTC
TRBD1	TRBV5-1	many	14	TRBJ2-3	CASSKGQGADTQYF	TGCGCCAGCAGCAAGGGACAGGGGGCAGATACGCAGTATTTT
TRBD2	TRBV9	few	17	TRBJ2-5	CASSAGTSGRAVETQYF	TGTGCCAGCAGCGCCGGGACTAGCGGGAGGGCCGTAGAGACCCAGTACTTC
NA	TRBV18	few	14	TRBJ1-1	CASSHDRLNTEAFF	TGTGCCAGCTCACACGACAGGTTGAACACTGAAGCTTTCTTT
TRBD2	TRBV5-1	NA	14	TRBJ2-7	CASSLGLAAAEQYF	TGTGCCAGCAGCTTGGGACTAGCGGCCGCTGAGCAGTACTTC
NA	TRBV20-1	many	15	TRBJ2-1	CSASFGAESYNEQFF	TGCAGTGCTAGTTTCGGGGCGGAGAGCTACAATGAGCAGTTCTTC
NA	TRBV7-9	once	15	TRBJ2-4	CASSPVEVAKNIQYF	TGTGCCAGCAGCCCTGTTGAGGTAGCCAAAAACATTCAGTACTTC
TRBD1	TRBV6-1	many	16	TRBJ2-3	CASSRTGFGPTDTQYF	TGTGCCAGCAGCCGGACAGGGTTTGGGCCCACAGATACGCAGTATTTT
TRBD1	TRBV4-3	NA	14	TRBJ2-1	CASSNRQGFNEQFF	TGCGCCAGCAGCAACCGACAGGGATTCAATGAGCAGTTCTTC
NA	TRBV30	many	13	TRBJ2-2	CAWTLRTTGELFF	TGTGCCTGGACTCTAAGGACCACCGGGGAGCTGTTTTTT
TRBD1	TRBV10-2	few	16	TRBJ1-4	CASKDRGISGNEKLFF	TGCGCCAGCAAGGACAGGGGTATCTCGGGTAATGAAAAACTGTTTTTT
NA	TRBV7-2	NA	16	TRBJ2-1	CASSLVAGHDYNEQFF	TGTGCCAGCAGCTTAGTGGCGGGCCACGACTACAATGAGCAGTTCTTC
NA	TRBV28	many	15	TRBJ2-1	CASSLSLAVYNEQFF	TGTGCCAGCAGTTTAAGTCTCGCCGTTTACAATGAGCAGTTCTTC
NA	TRBV27	many	14	TRBJ2-5	CASSLSQTQETQYF	TGTGCCAGCAGTTTATCCCAGACCCAAGAGACCCAGTACTTC
TRBD2	TRBV20-1	many	17	TRBJ2-7	CSARDSGRLPYSYEQYF	TGCAGTGCTAGAGATAGCGGGAGGCTCCCCTACTCCTACGAGCAGTACTTC
TRBD1	TRBV5-1	many	18	TRBJ2-3	CASSLTAHPGQGRDTQYF	TGCGCCAGCAGCTTGACCGCTCATCCGGGACAGGGTAGAGATACGCAGTATTTT
NA	TRBV29-1	many	13	TRBJ2-3	CSVESGTSDTQYF	TGCAGCGTTGAGTCAGGGACTTCAGATACGCAGTATTTT
NA	TRBV6-1	NA	14	TRBJ2-1	CASTKRISYNEQFF	TGTGCCAGCACTAAGCGGATCTCCTACAATGAGCAGTTCTTC
NA	TRBV3-1	many	15	TRBJ1-1	CASSRGDVMNTEAFF	TGTGCCAGCAGCCGAGGGGACGTTATGAACACTGAAGCTTTCTTT
TRBD1	TRBV4-1	NA	15	TRBJ2-1	CASSREAGGNNEQFF	TGCGCCAGCAGCCGCGAAGCAGGGGGAAACAATGAGCAGTTCTTC
TRBD1	TRBV12-5	NA	17	TRBJ1-3	CASGLVGQINSGNTIYF	TGTGCTAGTGGTTTGGTGGGACAGATAAACTCTGGAAACACCATATATTTT
TRBD1	TRBV5-1	many	15	TRBJ2-1	CASSQGATTYNEQFF	TGCGCCAGCAGTCAGGGGGCTACGACCTACAATGAGCAGTTCTTC
TRBD2	TRBV20-1	many	14	TRBJ2-7	CSARDGSGDYEQYF	TGCAGTGCAAGAGATGGTAGCGGGGACTACGAGCAGTACTTC
NA	TRBV27	once	13	TRBJ2-5	CASSLSDRQDLYF	TGTGCCAGCAGTTTATCAGATCGACAGGATCTGTACTTC
TRBD2	TRBV20-1	few	17	TRBJ2-3	CSARDWRLAGRTDTQYF	TGCAGTGCTAGAGATTGGCGACTAGCGGGAAGGACAGATACGCAGTATTTT
TRBD2	TRBV5-5	many	18	TRBJ2-7	CASSLLSWESGISYEQYF	TGTGCCAGCAGCTTGTTGTCTTGGGAGAGCGGGATCTCCTACGAGCAGTACTTC
NA	TRBV20-1	NA	13	TRBJ2-1	CSAATDSYNEQFF	TGCAGTGCTGCTACTGACTCCTACAATGAGCAGTTCTTC
NA	TRBV7-2	few	13	TRBJ2-3	CASSSQETDTQYF	TGTGCCAGCAGCTCCCAGGAAACAGATACGCAGTATTTT
NA	TRBV7-9	many	16	TRBJ2-1	CASSPLTGEAANEQFF	TGTGCCAGCAGCCCACTAACGGGAGAAGCCGCCAATGAGCAGTTCTTC
NA	TRBV28	NA	14	TRBJ1-5	CASSGDSYNQPQHF	TGTGCCAGCAGTGGTGACAGCTACAATCAGCCCCAGCATTTT
TRBD1	TRBV12-3/TRBV12-4	NA	14	TRBJ1-6	CASRRTGWNSPLHF	TGTGCCAGCAGGCGGACAGGGTGGAATTCACCCCTCCACTTT
NA	TRBV11-2	many	15	TRBJ2-7	CASSILAGFTYEQYF	TGTGCCAGCAGTATCCTGGCGGGATTCACCTACGAGCAGTACTTC
NA	TRBV6-1	NA	14	TRBJ2-1	CASTITNSYNEQFF	TGTGCCAGCACAATCACCAACTCCTACAATGAGCAGTTCTTC
NA	TRBV3-1	few	13	TRBJ2-7	CASSQVMSEGQYF	TGTGCCAGCAGCCAAGTTATGAGTGAAGGGCAGTACTTC
NA	TRBV7-9	many	18	TRBJ2-3	CASSSHSGDFFRGDTQYF	TGTGCCAGCAGCTCCCACAGCGGGGACTTCTTCAGGGGAGATACGCAGTATTTT
NA	TRBV28	NA	13	TRBJ1-1	CASRVQMNTEAFF	TGTGCCAGCAGGGTTCAGATGAACACTGAAGCTTTCTTT
NA	TRBV11-2	many	15	TRBJ2-5	CASSSEPAAQETQYF	TGTGCCAGCAGCTCCGAGCCGGCGGCCCAAGAGACCCAGTACTTC
NA	TRBV7-9	NA	18	TRBJ1-3	CASSLFPLDQSSGNTIYF	TGTGCCAGCAGCTTATTTCCCCTTGACCAGTCCTCTGGAAACACCATATATTTT
TRBD1	TRBV27	few	15	TRBJ1-1	CATYHHGTGSTEAFF	TGTGCCACCTATCACCACGGGACAGGGAGCACTGAAGCTTTCTTT
NA	TRBV20-1	NA	15	TRBJ2-7	CSASRSRTAQYEQYF	TGCAGTGCTAGCCGATCTAGGACAGCTCAGTACGAGCAGTACTTC
NA	TRBV24-1	NA	10	TRBJ2-5	CATKVGLEYF	TGTGCCACAAAGGTGGGGCTCGAGTACTTC
TRBD1	TRBV10-3	NA	14	TRBJ2-7	CAISGDRAPYEQYF	TGTGCCATCAGTGGGGACAGGGCCCCCTACGAGCAGTACTTC